This TCR beta chain was observed in a study of T-cell reconstitution after alpha-beta-depleted transplantation in children. Findings and caveats of the study: Reportedly, roughly two months post-transplant, alpha-beta T cells arose from several hundred expanded graft clones. Counts and diversity of T cells one year after transplant came mostly from newly produced T cells. Where some patients showed high TCRbeta diversity at day 60, it came from recipient T cells and thymic progenitors that had survived.

CDR3 length: 15 amino acids. V shed 1 base and J shed 0 bases, with 10 bases lying between them. Germline CDR1 is SNHLY and CDR2 is FYNNEI. Unique molecular identifiers tagged the TCRbeta library. TCRdb re-called the PCR reads with MiXCR, one entry per CDR3 protein. The sample yields more than 300,000 distinct CDR3 sequences, around 15% seen once. This clonotype came up a few times. Its antigen is unidentified. The clonotype comes from a male patient between 2 and 15 years old who had a stem cell transplant for acute lymphoblastic leukemia, so the T cells may come from the graft donor. The material was PBMCs, mostly from graft donor cells, obtained 360 days after TCRalphabeta/CD19-depleted stem cell transplant. The chain couples TRBV2 to TRBJ2-7; D is unclear. The CDR3 bases are TGTGCCAGCAGTGAAGTGAGGCAGAGCTCCTACGAGCAGTACTTC. The encoded protein is CASSEVRQSSYEQYF.